This T cell receptor (beta chain) was sequenced for a study of T cell changes during pregnancy in multiple sclerosis. This clone was seen just once. The protocol was immunoSEQ multiplex PCR, while the TCRdb copy is restricted to in-frame clones and leaves out a portion. The table has 14,000 or so clones, 85% to 95% seen once. The sequence was collected from a female donor in good health, enrolled as a control in a pregnancy study. Specimen: peripheral blood, collected in the second trimester of pregnancy.

CDR3 in amino acids: CASSPTATGGADTQYF. For the CDR3, the DNA is TGTGCCAGCAGCCCCACCGCCACAGGGGGCGCAGATACGCAGTATTTT. The chain carries TRBV6-4 and TRBJ2-3, with 9 bases that match TRBD1. V lost 6 bases to trimming and J lost 4 bases; unmatched junction nucleotides: 11. This CDR3 is built from 16 residues. The V gene's germline CDR1 is MRHNA and CDR2 SNTAGT.